This T cell receptor beta chain was obtained from a study of sequential checkpoint blockade in melanoma. Treatment in this sample: randomized to nivolumab then ipilimumab (arm A) or the reverse (arm B). As to this clone: The antigen is not known.

The CDR3 extends over 15 amino acids. V was clipped by 10 bases and J by 0 bases, with 16 bases between them. Germline V gene lookup returns CDR1 LNHDA and CDR2 SQIVND (reference sequence). Findings and limits, study-wide: T-cell fraction and clonality followed PD-L1 and CD8+ counts, not mutational load. Response in arm A was associated with pretreatment TIL clonality.

Data came from immunoSEQ multiplex PCR; TCRdb stores just in-frame clones and leaves some out. Of about 21,000 clones listed, around 30% are singletons. Sequenced material: tumor tissue (inferred from file names), taken from a patient given nivolumab and ipilimumab in sequence. The sequence derives from a human donor with melanoma. The V gene is TRBV19, the J gene TRBJ1-5, with D perhaps TRBD1 (5 bases). CDR3 in amino acids: CATKWGELSNQPQHF. The CDR3 coding sequence is TGTGCCACTAAATGGGGGGAACTTAGCAATCAGCCCCAGCATTTT. The variable domain in full, completed from reference TRBV19 and TRBJ1-5, reads DGGITQSPKYLFRKEGQNVTLSCEQNLNHDAMYWYRQDPGQGLRLIYYSQIVNDFQKGDIAEGYSVSREKKESFPLTVTSAQKNPTAFYLCATKWGELSNQPQHFGDGTRLSIL.